Sequencing of this T cell receptor beta chain was carried out in a study of human T cells and chemical hapten exposure. Across the whole study: How much TCR each sample yielded varied, mostly because pooled library volumes differed slightly.

TCRdb passed the RACE reads through MiXCR, listing each CDR3 protein once. The repertoire has approximately 350,000 distinct CDR3 sequences, 6% to 8.5% of them found once; the top ten carry around 8.4%. Specified time point: patch test 1, 2 weeks after DPC sensitization. Treatment denoted: therapeutic diphenylcyclopropenone sensitization with weekly scalp DPC. Whole-study findings and limits: The presence of alopecia in the donors means their immune response may differ from healthy people's. Expanded TCRs made up significantly more big CDR3 similarity clusters than controls did.

This clonotype was picked up many times. The antigen remains undetermined. Germline-derived CDR1 and CDR2 are MGHRA and YSYEKL. V lost 4 bases and J 1 base, leaving 9 bases between the germline ends. This CDR3 has 14 residues. The input for sequencing was whole blood, taken in connection with sensitization to the hapten diphenylcyclopropenone (DPC). The chain couples TRBV4-1 to TRBJ2-3; D unclear. The source is a woman under 30 with alopecia areata. Some clones in this sample may be carry-over from other donors' samples. Written as DNA, the CDR3 is TGCGCCAGCAGCCCAGGACGGCGCACAGATACGCAGTATTTT. It is translated as CASSPGRRTDTQYF.